The 18 T cell receptor beta chains listed next were all sequenced from one sample in a study of beta chain features in type 1 diabetes. What was sequenced were expressed TCRB transcripts, since all of the isolated RNA had been reverse transcribed. Some clones are missing from TCRdb's copy, which holds only in-frame ones; the method was immunoSEQ multiplex PCR. The sample holds over 700,000 clones, 15% to 20% seen once. Specimen: naive CD4+ T cells from blood. Receptors were obtained from a woman in her late teens or twenties in good health.

The gene calls are TRBV5-1 and TRBJ2-7; 8 bases map to TRBD1. CDR1 and CDR2 from the germline V gene are SGHRS and YFSETQ. The V segment lost 3 bases and the J segment 5 bases; nucleotides outside the gene matches: 7. The CDR3 is made up of 14 amino acids. The CDR3 region is CASSSTDRVHEQYF. In DNA, the CDR3 is TGCGCCAGCAGCTCGACGGACAGGGTCCACGAGCAGTACTTC. Complete variable domain (other parts from reference TRBV5-1 and TRBJ2-7): KAGVTQTPRYLIKTRGQQVTLSCSPISGHRSVSWYQQTPGQGLQFLFEYFSETQRNKGNFPGRFSGRQFSNSRSEMNVSTLELGDSALYLCASSSTDRVHEQYFGPGTRLTVT.

This sequence joins TRBV7-2 and TRBJ1-1, with a weak D call TRBD1 (6 bases). The germline V gene has CDR1 SGHTA and CDR2 FQGNSA. The CDR3 has 14 amino acids. Trimming took 1 base from V and 7 from J, leaving 13 bases between them. CDR3 nucleotide sequence: TGTGCCAGCAGCTTAGGTCCGGGGGCCGGTGAAGCTTTCTTT. Its translation is CASSLGPGAGEAFF.

CDR3 residues: CASSLDQGALETQYF. Here the CDR3 DNA reads TGTGCCAGCAGCTTAGATCAGGGGGCATTGGAGACCCAGTACTTC. The chain is built from TRBV7-9 and TRBJ2-5; 8 nucleotides match TRBD1. CDR1 is SEHNR, CDR2 FQNEAQ, per germline (reference sequence). The V gene end was trimmed by 1 base and the J gene end by 5 bases; junction bases not matched to a gene: 6. The CDR3 is 15 residues long.

This clone has more than one count but fewer than ten. CDR3 DNA sequence: TGTGCCAGCAGCTTTGGCGGGGCCATGGGCAATCAGCCCCAGCATTTT. Translated, it gives CASSFGGAMGNQPQHF. The J gene is TRBJ1-5, the V gene TRBV5-5; a possible D gene is TRBD1 (5 bases). The CDR3 loop spans 16 amino acids. Germline V gives CDR1 SGHKS, CDR2 YYEKEE (reference sequence). Deletions cut 2 bases from V and 2 bases from J, with 14 bases between.

The table lists this clone with a few counts. The rearrangement uses TRBV7-2 and TRBJ2-1; 7 bases match TRBD2. The CDR3 length is 16 residues. Germline V gene sequence: CDR1 SGHTA, CDR2 FQGNSA. J gave up 5 bases and V 1 base, and 8 bases lay outside the gene matches. The CDR3 sequence is CASSLGGGRYDNEQFF. In nucleotides, the CDR3 is TGTGCCAGCAGCTTAGGTGGCGGGAGATACGACAATGAGCAGTTCTTC.

The chain employs TRBV29-1 and TRBJ2-3; 7 bases are shared with TRBD2. The V gene end was trimmed by 4 bases and the J gene end by 5 bases; junction bases not matched to a gene: 6. Germline CDR1 and CDR2: SQVTM and ANQGSEA. This CDR3 has 13 amino acids. CDR3 bases: TGCAGCGTTGGGGGGAGGGAGGTAGATACGCAGTATTTT. This gives the protein CSVGGREVDTQYF.

This clone was observed a few times. V usage is TRBV4-2 and J usage is TRBJ1-1, with a weak D call TRBD1 (6 bases). The CDR3 consists of 14 residues. The germline V and J ends were trimmed by 6 bases and 8 bases, with 19 bases remaining between them. Germline V gene lookup returns CDR1 LGHNA and CDR2 YNFKEQ. The CDR3 protein is CASRSGQPEGEAFF. DNA for the CDR3: TGTGCCAGCAGGTCCGGACAGCCTGAGGGGGAAGCTTTCTTT.

This clone was detected a few times. V and J are TRBV18 and TRBJ2-7; 8 nucleotides align to TRBD2. Trimming removed 2 bases from V and 5 bases from J; junction bases left unmatched: 11. Germline loops: CDR1 KGHSH, CDR2 LQKENI. This CDR3 has 16 amino acids. The DNA for the CDR3 is TGTGCCAGCTCACCAACCGTCGGGACTAGTGCTCACGAGCAGTACTTC. Protein sequence: CASSPTVGTSAHEQYF.

This clone was counted a few times. The CDR3 protein is CASSSAGTGELFF. The CDR3 DNA follows: TGTGCCAGCAGTAGTGCGGGCACCGGGGAGCTGTTTTTT. V is TRBV28 and J is TRBJ2-2; perhaps TRBD2 as D (5 bases). The CDR3 has 13 amino acids. CDR1 and CDR2 (germline): MDHEN, SYDVKM. Trimming took 5 bases from V and 4 from J, leaving 8 bases between them.

This clone was observed a few times. The V gene is TRBV7-9, the J gene TRBJ2-3; TRBD2 is a possible D gene (6 bases). Trimming cost V 5 bases and J 2 bases, with 14 bases left between them. The CDR3 loop spans 15 amino acids. Germline V gives CDR1 SEHNR, CDR2 FQNEAQ (reference sequence). CDR3 amino acids: CASSADGLYTDTQYF. The CDR3 DNA follows: TGTGCCAGCAGCGCCGACGGACTATACACAGATACGCAGTATTTT.

J is TRBJ2-5 and V is TRBV7-2; D possibly corresponds to TRBD1 (5 bases). The CDR3 loop spans 15 amino acids. The germline gives CDR1 SGHTA, CDR2 FQGNSA. V gave up 6 bases and J gave up 2 bases, with 16 bases separating them. CDR3 DNA: TGTGCCAGCAGTCCCAGGGTGAAGGGACAAGAGACCCAGTACTTC. Its translation: CASSPRVKGQETQYF.

The chain is built from TRBV7-2 and TRBJ2-1; 10 bases line up with TRBD2. The CDR3 consists of 15 residues. With 2 bases clipped from V and 2 bases from J, the junction kept 0 bases outside the gene matches. The germline CDR1 and CDR2 sequences are SGHTA and FQGNSA. The CDR3 DNA follows: TGTGCCAGCAGCTTAAGCGGGAGGGCCTACAATGAGCAGTTCTTC. Translating gives CASSLSGRAYNEQFF.

This sequence joins TRBV19 and TRBJ2-7, with 7 nucleotides matching TRBD2. The CDR3 totals 11 residues. The germline CDR1 and CDR2 sequences are LNHDA and SQIVND (reference sequence). V trimming: 6 bases; J trimming: 6 bases; junction bases outside the gene matches: 2. The CDR3: CASRAGVEQYF. CDR3 nucleotides: TGTGCCAGTAGGGCGGGGGTCGAGCAGTACTTC.

The chain employs TRBV18 and TRBJ2-3; D uncertain. The V end was cut by 1 base, the J end by 5 bases, with 7 bases between. The CDR3 runs 13 residues. Per the germline V gene, CDR1 is KGHSH and CDR2 is LQKENI. CDR3 DNA sequence: TGTGCCAGCTCACCACTCACGGTAGATACGCAGTATTTT. Protein: CASSPLTVDTQYF.

This clone has more than one count but fewer than ten. V usage is TRBV9 and J usage is TRBJ1-4; D remains ambiguous. Per germline, CDR1 SGDLS and CDR2 YYNGEE. Trimming pared 4 bases from V and 3 bases from J, leaving 16 bases between. This CDR3 is built from 16 residues. DNA of the CDR3: TGTGCCAGCAGCAGACAACCGGGTTCAGCTAATGAAAAACTGTTTTTT. Translation: CASSRQPGSANEKLFF.

V and J are TRBV5-1 and TRBJ2-1, with 12 bases lining up with TRBD2. Germline assignment: CDR1 SGHRS and CDR2 YFSETQ. The V segment lost 4 bases and the J segment 9 bases; nucleotides outside the gene matches: 11. The CDR3 extends over 16 amino acids. The CDR3 here is CASSATSGSGRGEQFF. In DNA, the CDR3 is TGCGCCAGCAGCGCGACTAGCGGGAGTGGGAGGGGTGAGCAGTTCTTC.

This clone was observed a handful of times. The J gene is TRBJ2-5, the V gene TRBV5-4; D uncertain. CDR1 and CDR2 from the germline V gene are SGHNT and YYREEE (reference sequence). Trimming shortened V by 1 base and J by 0 bases, and 7 bases separated the two germline ends. The CDR3 is 14 amino acids. DNA for the CDR3: TGTGCCAGCAGCTTGCCACGGAACCAAGAGACCCAGTACTTC. It encodes CASSLPRNQETQYF.

This clone was seen a handful of times. The chain combines TRBV11-2 with TRBJ2-7, with TRBD1 identical over 8 bases. Unmatched junction bases numbered 13, after V lost 5 bases and J lost 7 bases. Looked up from germline, CDR1 is SGHAT and CDR2 is FQNNGV. The CDR3 contains 15 residues. The CDR3 nucleotides are TGTGCCAGCAGCCCCAGGGGGACAGGCCCCTGGGAGCAGTACTTC. Residues: CASSPRGTGPWEQYF.